This TCR beta chain was sequenced in a study of blood T cell repertoires in COVID-19. About the research overall: Material from acute and convalescent COVID-19 was sourced from the United States, Italy and Spain. The analysed material was cDNA or gDNA that came from T cells, B-cell-depleted T cells, or PBMCs.

Original methodology: Counts of nucleated cells, estimated from reference gene primer amplification, were obtained. Sequencing was performed with immunoSEQ multiplex PCR; in TCRdb, only in-frame clones are kept and a portion is missing. The D gene and trimming were derived from the DNA, and the V and J assignments and clone size from that table. The sample lists about 140,000 clones, under 85% occurring once. Participants' own reports of clinical history determined their cohort assignment. As to this clone: This specimen includes other DNA sequences encoding the same CDR3.

The CDR3 has 14 residues. From germline, CDR1 is MNHEY and CDR2 SMNVEV (reference sequence). With 7 bases removed from V and 4 bases from J, the gap between germline ends came to 14 bases. The V call is TRBV27, the J call TRBJ1-5; tentatively, D is TRBD1 (6 bases). Sequenced sample: PBMCs or T cells enriched from blood (not recorded which). The clonotype was recovered from a woman aged 18-29 years who had been exposed to COVID-19. This CDR3 reads CASKGERGNQPQHF. The CDR3 DNA is TGTGCCAGCAAGGGTGAGAGGGGGAATCAGCCCCAGCATTTT.